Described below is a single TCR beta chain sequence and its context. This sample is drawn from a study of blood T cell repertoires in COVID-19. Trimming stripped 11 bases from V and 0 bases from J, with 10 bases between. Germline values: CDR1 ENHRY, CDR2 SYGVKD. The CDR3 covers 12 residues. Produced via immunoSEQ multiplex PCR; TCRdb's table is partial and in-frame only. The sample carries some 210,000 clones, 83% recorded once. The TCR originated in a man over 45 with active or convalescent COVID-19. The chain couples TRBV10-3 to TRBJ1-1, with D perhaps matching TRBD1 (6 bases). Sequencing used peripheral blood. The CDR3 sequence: CAAEGVNTEAFF. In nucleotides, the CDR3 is TGTGCCGCCGAGGGGGTGAACACTGAAGCTTTCTTT.